This TCR beta chain derives from a study of CD8+CD57+ T cells in acquired aplastic anemia (dated by TCRdb to about 2018). Background on the whole study: On average, sorted CD4+ and CD8+ cells yielded 2.5 to 3.5 ug of extracted DNA, with a range of about 0.18 to 27.4 ug. For healthy donor samples, the average read count was around 9.8 million for CD4+ cells and roughly 12 million for CD8+ cells.

The paper as a whole reports these results and caveats: CD8+ Simpson's diversity did not differ significantly between patients and healthy controls (P=0.060). Although under 35 CD8+ CDR3 sequences were shared by patients and controls, these sequences appeared highly expressed in patients and within the immunodominant clones of patients.

CDR1 and CDR2 (ENHRY, SYGVKD) derive from the germline V gene. The CDR3 numbers 20 residues from cysteine through phenylalanine. Of all the DNA, just the CDR3 is kept, 60 bases in frame from base 1. Trimming at the junction amounts to 0 bases on V and 2 bases on J, and the germline ends lie 25 bases apart. About this clonotype itself: Its antigen has not been determined. No qualities accompany the bases; no much larger clone lies one base away.

Genomic DNA served as template for TCR beta VDJ combination and CDR3 sequence profiling. An Illumina HiSeq 2000 was the platform used for TCR repertoire sequencing. The paper's processing steps were these. TRBV/TRBJ rearrangement plots, CDR3 size and DJ length profiles, and Simpson's diversity index were used to assess repertoires. The immunodominant clone was defined as the most abundant DNA sequence in deep sequencing data. CDR3 amino acid sequences were screened for sharing across subjects and were compared with published repertoires and the VDJdb database. TCRdb reworked the public reads: Q25 trimming with fastp, MiXCR clone assembly, productive beta chains retained. Here each entry gathers all rows of one CDR3 protein and keeps the most common genes and DNA. TCRdb's processing, not the authors', yielded these V and J calls. Here the sample has about 110,000 distinct CDR3 sequences; 50% to 65% occur a single time. The ten largest clones capture 25% to 35% of the sample.

TCR repertoires of sorted CD4+ and CD8+ blood T cells from severe aplastic anemia patients and healthy subjects were deep-sequenced in the study. Ficoll-Paque density gradient centrifugation was used to isolate peripheral blood mononuclear cells. Before DNA extraction, CD4+ and CD8+ T cells were sorted by FACS or by magnetic beads. The rearrangement combines TRBV10-3 with TRBJ2-5; a weak D assignment points to TRBD2 (6 bases agree). The receptor's source is a human donor in good health, serving as a control. The sequencing sample was made of sorted CD4+, CD8+, or CD8+CD57+ T cells (not recorded which) from PBMCs. The CDR3 protein sequence reads: CAISESGSGGAAILQETQYF. The sequenced DNA: TGTGCCATCAGTGAGTCAGGTAGCGGCGGGGCCGCTATTCTTCAAGAGACCCAGTACTTC.